This T cell receptor beta chain was captured by sequencing in a study of T cell repertoires in cytomegalovirus infection. Trimming removed 5 bases from V and 4 bases from J; junction bases left unmatched: 4. The length of the CDR3 is 14 residues. Per germline, CDR1 SGHTA and CDR2 FQGTGA. Via MiXCR, TCRdb re-called the reads, giving one row per CDR3 protein. Here the sample spans 200,000 or so distinct CDR3 sequences, about 21% being singletons. This sequence originates from a human donor in good health (CMV status not recorded). Some clones in this sample may be carry-over from other donors' samples. The chain links TRBV7-3 to TRBJ1-1; 10 nucleotides match TRBD1. The sequencing input was PBMCs. CDR3 amino acids: CASSAGQGITEAFF. The CDR3 nucleotides are TGTGCCAGCAGCGCGGGACAGGGGATCACTGAAGCTTTCTTT.